This T cell receptor (beta chain) is drawn from a study of T cells after yellow fever vaccination. Study-level findings and limits: A small proportion of clonotypes was detected in both the CD4 and CD8 compartments. At 95% to 98% for CD4 and 70% to 90% for CD8, most primary-vaccination clones showed up again after the booster.

Production of TCR cDNA was by 5'RACE template switching, which also added a universal primer site and UMIs. TCRdb analysed the 5' RACE reads with MiXCR anew, one entry per CDR3 protein. The sample shows around 600,000 distinct CDR3 sequences, approximately 13% of them seen only once. A few counts support this clonotype. Antigen specificity is unknown. CDR3 length: 14 residues. Between the trimmed V and J ends, which lost 0 bases and 7 bases, there was a span of 9 bases. Germline CDR1 and CDR2: LGHNA and YSLEER. This receptor was identified in a man aged 25-40 years who received the YFV17D yellow fever vaccine. The chain links TRBV4-3 to TRBJ2-2; D gene ambiguous. Source: PBMCs, taken on the day of the yellow fever booster vaccination. The CDR3 sequence is CASSQELAGGELFF. The CDR3 DNA reads as TGCGCCAGCAGCCAAGAACTGGCTGGCGGGGAGCTGTTTTTT.